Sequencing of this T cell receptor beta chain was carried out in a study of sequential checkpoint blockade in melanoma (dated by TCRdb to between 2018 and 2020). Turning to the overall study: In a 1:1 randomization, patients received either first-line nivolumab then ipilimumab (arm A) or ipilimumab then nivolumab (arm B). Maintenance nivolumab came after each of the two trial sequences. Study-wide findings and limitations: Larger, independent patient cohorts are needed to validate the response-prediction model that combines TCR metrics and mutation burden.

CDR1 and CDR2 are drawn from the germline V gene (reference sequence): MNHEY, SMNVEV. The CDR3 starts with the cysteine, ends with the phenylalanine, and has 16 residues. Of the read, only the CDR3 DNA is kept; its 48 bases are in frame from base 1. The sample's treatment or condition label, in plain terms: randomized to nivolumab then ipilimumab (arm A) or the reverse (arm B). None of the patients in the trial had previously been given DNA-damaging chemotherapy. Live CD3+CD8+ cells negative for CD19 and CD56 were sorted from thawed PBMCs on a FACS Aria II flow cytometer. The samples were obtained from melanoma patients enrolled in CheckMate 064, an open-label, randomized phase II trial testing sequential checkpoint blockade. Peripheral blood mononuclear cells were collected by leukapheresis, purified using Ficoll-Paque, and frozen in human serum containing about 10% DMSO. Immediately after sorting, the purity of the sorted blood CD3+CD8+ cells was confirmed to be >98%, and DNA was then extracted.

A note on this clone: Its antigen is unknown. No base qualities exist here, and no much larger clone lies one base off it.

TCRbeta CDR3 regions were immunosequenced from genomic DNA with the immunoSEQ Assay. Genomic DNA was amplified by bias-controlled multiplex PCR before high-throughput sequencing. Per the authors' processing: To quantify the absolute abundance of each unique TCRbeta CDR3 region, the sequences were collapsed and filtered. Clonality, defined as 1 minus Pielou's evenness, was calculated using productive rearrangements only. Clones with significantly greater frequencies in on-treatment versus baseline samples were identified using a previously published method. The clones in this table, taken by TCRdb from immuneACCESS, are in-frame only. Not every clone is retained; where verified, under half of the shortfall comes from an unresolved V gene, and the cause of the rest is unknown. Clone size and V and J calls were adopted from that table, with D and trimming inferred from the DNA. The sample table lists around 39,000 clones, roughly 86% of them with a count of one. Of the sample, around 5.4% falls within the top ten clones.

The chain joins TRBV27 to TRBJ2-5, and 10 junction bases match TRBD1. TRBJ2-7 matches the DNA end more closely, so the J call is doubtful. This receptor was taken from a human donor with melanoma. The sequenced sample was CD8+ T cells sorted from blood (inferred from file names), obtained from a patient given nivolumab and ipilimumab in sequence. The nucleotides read TGTGCCAGCAGTTCATACACCGGGACAGGGGCCTACGAGCAGTACTTC. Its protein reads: CASSSYTGTGAYEQYF.